This entry features one T cell receptor (beta chain) sequence. Its antigen remains unknown. The germline gives CDR1 MDHEN, CDR2 SYDVKM. The CDR3 extends over 17 amino acids. TCRdb reprocessed the 5' RACE reads and keeps a single row for each CDR3 protein, giving no DNA. In all, the sample yields 350,000 to 500,000 distinct CDR3 sequences. The data are from a study of monozygotic twins with inflammatory bowel disease. Study-wide results and limits: IBD patients shared fewer clonotypes with others than healthy twins, especially with disease activity.

The chain carries TRBV28 and TRBJ2-2; TCRdb reports TRBD1, a call that lacks DNA to check it against. This TCR was sampled from a human donor with ulcerative colitis or Crohn's disease, or a healthy co-twin of an affected twin (not recorded which). Sequenced sample: blood. CDR3 amino acids: CASSLWGSAGERRELFF.